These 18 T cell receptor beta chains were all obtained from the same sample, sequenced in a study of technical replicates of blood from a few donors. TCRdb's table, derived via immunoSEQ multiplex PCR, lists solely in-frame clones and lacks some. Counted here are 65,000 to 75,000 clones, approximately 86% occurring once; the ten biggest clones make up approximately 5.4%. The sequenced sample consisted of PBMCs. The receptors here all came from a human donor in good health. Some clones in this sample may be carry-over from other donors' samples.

CDR3 sequence: CASSVGAEATQHF. Written as DNA, the CDR3 is TGTGCCAGCAGCGTAGGAGCTGAGGCGACCCAGCATTTT. The chain couples TRBV9 to TRBJ1-5; D not certain. Germline-derived CDR1 and CDR2 are SGDLS and YYNGEE. V was clipped by 0 bases and J by 11 bases, with 12 bases between them. This CDR3 has 13 residues.

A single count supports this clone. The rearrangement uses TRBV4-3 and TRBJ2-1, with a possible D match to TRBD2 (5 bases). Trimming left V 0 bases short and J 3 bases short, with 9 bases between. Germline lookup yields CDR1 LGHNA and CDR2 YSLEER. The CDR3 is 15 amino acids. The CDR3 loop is CASSQDAGSYNEQFF. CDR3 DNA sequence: TGCGCCAGCAGCCAAGATGCGGGTAGCTACAATGAGCAGTTCTTC.

The chain's CDR3 is CASRGGPAGDTEQFF. The DNA for the CDR3 is TGTGCCAGCAGAGGAGGTCCAGCGGGAGATACTGAGCAGTTCTTC. V and J are TRBV2 and TRBJ2-1; 8 nucleotides line up with TRBD2. The ends lost 6 bases at V and 9 bases at J; junction bases unmatched: 13. The germline CDR1 and CDR2 sequences are SNHLY and FYNNEI. The CDR3 runs 15 residues.

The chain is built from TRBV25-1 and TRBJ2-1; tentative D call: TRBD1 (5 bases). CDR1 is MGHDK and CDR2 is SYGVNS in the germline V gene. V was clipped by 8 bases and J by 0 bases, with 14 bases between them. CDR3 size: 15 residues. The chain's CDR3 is CASQQDGFSYNEQFF. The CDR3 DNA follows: TGTGCCAGCCAACAGGATGGGTTCTCCTACAATGAGCAGTTCTTC.

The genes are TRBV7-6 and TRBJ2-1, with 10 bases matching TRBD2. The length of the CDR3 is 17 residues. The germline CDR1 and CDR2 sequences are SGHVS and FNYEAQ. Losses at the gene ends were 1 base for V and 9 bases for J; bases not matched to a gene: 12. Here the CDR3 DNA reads TGTGCCAGCAGCTTAGGTCCAGCGGGAGGGGGAACGGGTGAGCAGTTCTTC. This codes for CASSLGPAGGGTGEQFF.

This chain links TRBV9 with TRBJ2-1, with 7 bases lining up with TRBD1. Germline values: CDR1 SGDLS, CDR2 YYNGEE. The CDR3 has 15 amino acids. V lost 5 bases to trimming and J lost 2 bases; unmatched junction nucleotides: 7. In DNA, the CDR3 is TGTGCCAGCAGGGCAGGGGGAAACCCCTACAATGAGCAGTTCTTC. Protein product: CASRAGGNPYNEQFF.

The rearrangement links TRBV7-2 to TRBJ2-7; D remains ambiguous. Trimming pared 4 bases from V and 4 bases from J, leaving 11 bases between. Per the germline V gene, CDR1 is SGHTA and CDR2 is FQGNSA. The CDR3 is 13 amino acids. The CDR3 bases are TGTGCCAGCAGCTGGGCCCGTGGGTACGAGCAGTACTTC. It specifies CASSWARGYEQYF.

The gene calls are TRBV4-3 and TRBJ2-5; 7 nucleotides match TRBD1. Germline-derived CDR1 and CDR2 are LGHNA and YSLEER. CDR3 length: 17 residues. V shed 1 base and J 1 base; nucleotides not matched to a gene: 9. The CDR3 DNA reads TGCGCCAGCAGCCAAGCACATCGACAGGGAGCCCAAGAGACCCAGTACTTC. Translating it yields CASSQAHRQGAQETQYF.

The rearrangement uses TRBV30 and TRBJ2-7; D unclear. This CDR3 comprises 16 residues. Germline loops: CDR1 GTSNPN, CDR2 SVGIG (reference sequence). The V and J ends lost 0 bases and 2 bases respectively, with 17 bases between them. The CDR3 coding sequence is TGTGCCTGGAGTGTACTCTTTTTCTTGAACCCCTACGAGCAGTACTTC. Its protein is CAWSVLFFLNPYEQYF.

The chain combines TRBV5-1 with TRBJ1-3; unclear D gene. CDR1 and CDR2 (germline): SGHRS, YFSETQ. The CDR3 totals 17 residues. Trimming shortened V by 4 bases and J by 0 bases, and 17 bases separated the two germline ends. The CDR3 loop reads CASSPGGSSFSGNTIYF. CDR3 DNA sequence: TGCGCCAGCAGCCCAGGAGGGTCCTCGTTCTCTGGAAACACCATATATTTT.

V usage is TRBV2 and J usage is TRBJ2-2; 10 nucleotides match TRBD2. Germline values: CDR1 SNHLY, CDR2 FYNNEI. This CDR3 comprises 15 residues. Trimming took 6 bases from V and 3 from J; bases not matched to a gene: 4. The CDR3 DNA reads TGTGCCAGCAGGGGGAGCGGGAGGGACACCGGGGAGCTGTTTTTT. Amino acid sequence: CASRGSGRDTGELFF.

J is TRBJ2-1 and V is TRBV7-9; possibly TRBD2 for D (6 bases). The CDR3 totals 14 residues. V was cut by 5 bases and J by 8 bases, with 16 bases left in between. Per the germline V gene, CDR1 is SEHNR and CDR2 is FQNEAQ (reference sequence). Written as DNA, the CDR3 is TGTGCCAGCAGCCCTGGACTACCCAACGATGAGCAGTTCTTC. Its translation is CASSPGLPNDEQFF.

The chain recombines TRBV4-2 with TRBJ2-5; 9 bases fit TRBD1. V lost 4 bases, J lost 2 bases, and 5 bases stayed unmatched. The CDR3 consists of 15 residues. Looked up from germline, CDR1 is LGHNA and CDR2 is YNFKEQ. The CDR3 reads CASSPRTGVQETQYF. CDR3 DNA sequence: TGTGCCAGCAGCCCGCGGACAGGGGTGCAAGAGACCCAGTACTTC.

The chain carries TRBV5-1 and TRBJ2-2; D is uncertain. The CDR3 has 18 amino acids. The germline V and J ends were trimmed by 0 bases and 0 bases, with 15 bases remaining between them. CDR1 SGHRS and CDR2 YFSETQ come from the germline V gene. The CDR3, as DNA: TGCGCCAGCAGCTTGGCCGTGTTTTCACGGTCGAACACCGGGGAGCTGTTTTTT. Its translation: CASSLAVFSRSNTGELFF. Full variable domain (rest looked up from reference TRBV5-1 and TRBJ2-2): KAGVTQTPRYLIKTRGQQVTLSCSPISGHRSVSWYQQTPGQGLQFLFEYFSETQRNKGNFPGRFSGRQFSNSRSEMNVSTLELGDSALYLCASSLAVFSRSNTGELFFGEGSRLTVL.

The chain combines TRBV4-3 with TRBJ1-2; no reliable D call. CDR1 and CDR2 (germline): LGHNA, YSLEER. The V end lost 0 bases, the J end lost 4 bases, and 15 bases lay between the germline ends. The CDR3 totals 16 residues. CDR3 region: CASSQDWGAAFYGYTF. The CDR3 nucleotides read TGCGCCAGCAGCCAAGATTGGGGAGCCGCGTTCTATGGCTACACCTTC.

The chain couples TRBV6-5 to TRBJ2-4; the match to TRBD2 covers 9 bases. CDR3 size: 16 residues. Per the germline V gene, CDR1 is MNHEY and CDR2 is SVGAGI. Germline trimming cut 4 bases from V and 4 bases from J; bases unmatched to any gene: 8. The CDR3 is CASSLIAGVGKNIQYF. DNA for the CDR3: TGTGCCAGCAGTTTAATAGCGGGAGTAGGGAAAAACATTCAGTACTTC.

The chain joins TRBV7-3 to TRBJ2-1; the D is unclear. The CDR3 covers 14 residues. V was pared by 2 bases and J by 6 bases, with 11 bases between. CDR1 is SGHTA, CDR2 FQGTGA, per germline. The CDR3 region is CASSLGSASNEQFF. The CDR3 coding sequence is TGTGCCAGCAGCTTAGGTTCAGCTAGCAATGAGCAGTTCTTC. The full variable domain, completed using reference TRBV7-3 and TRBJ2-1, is GAGVSQTPSNKVTEKGKYVELRCDPISGHTALYWYRQSLGQGPEFLIYFQGTGAADDSGLPNDRFFAVRPEGSVSTLKIQRTERGDSAVYLCASSLGSASNEQFFGPGTRLTVL.

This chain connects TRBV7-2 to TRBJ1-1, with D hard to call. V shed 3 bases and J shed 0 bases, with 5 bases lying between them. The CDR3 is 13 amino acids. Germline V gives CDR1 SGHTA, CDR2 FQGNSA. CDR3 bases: TGTGCCAGCAGCTTTCAGATGAACACTGAAGCTTTCTTT. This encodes CASSFQMNTEAFF.